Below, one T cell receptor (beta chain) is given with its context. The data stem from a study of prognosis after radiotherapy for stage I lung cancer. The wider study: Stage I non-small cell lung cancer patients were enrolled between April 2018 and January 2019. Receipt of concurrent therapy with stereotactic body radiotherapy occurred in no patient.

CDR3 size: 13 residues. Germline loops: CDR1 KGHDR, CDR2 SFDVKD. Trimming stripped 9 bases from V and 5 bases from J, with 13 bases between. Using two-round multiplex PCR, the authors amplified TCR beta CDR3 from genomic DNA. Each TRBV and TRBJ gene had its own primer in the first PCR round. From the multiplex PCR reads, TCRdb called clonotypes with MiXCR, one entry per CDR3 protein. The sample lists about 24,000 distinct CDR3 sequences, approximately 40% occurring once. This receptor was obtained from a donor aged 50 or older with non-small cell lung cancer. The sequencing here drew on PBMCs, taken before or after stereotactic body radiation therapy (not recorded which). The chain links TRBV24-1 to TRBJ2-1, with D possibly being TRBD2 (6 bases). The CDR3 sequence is CATRVGGNNEQFF. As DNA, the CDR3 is TGTGCCACCCGGGTGGGGGGAAACAATGAGCAGTTCTTC.